One sample yielded the 2 T cell receptor beta chains listed below, sequenced in a study of T cell changes during pregnancy in multiple sclerosis. Sequenced by immunoSEQ multiplex PCR; TCRdb stores in-frame clones only, minus some. Of just under 65,000 clones listed, about 90% are singletons. The sequences come from peripheral blood, collected in the second trimester of pregnancy. These receptors came from a female donor in good health, enrolled as a control in a pregnancy study.

This CDR3 reads CASSQVSSPGTGELFF. The CDR3 DNA is TGCGCCAGCAGCCAAGTATCATCGCCGGGCACCGGGGAGCTGTTTTTT. The rearrangement links TRBV4-1 to TRBJ2-2; D not certain. Germline V gene sequence: CDR1 MGHRA, CDR2 YSYEKL. The CDR3 extends over 16 amino acids. Trimming pared 1 base from V and 4 bases from J, leaving 13 bases between.

V gene TRBV6-6 combines with J gene TRBJ2-1, with D possibly matching TRBD2 (6 bases). The CDR3 covers 14 residues. V was clipped by 1 base and J by 8 bases, with 12 bases between them. CDR1 is MNHNY, CDR2 SVGAGI, per germline (reference sequence). This CDR3 is CASSYWGRSDEQFF. CDR3 DNA: TGTGCCAGCAGTTACTGGGGGAGGTCGGATGAGCAGTTCTTC.